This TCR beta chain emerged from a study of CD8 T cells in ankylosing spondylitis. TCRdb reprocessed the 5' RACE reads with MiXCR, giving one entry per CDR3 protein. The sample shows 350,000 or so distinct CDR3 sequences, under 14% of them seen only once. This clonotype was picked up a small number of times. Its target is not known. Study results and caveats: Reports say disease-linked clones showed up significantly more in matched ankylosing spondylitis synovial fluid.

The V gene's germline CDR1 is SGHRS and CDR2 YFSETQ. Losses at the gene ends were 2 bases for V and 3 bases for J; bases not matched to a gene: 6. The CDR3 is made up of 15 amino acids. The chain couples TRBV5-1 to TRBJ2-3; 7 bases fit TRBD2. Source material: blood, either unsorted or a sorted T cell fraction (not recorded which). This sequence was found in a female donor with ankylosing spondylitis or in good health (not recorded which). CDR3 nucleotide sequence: TGCGCCAGCAGCTTCCCTCGGGGGGAAACAGATACGCAGTATTTT. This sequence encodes CASSFPRGETDTQYF.